This T cell receptor (beta chain) was sequenced in a study of T-cell reconstitution after alpha-beta-depleted transplantation in children. Regarding the study as a whole: Several hundred expanded graft clones reportedly were the source of alpha-beta T cells about two months after transplant. A year had passed since transplant, and T-cell counts and diversity by then came mostly from newly produced T cells.

The CDR3 covers 15 residues. Per the germline V gene, CDR1 is SEHNR and CDR2 is FQNEAQ (reference sequence). The germline V and J ends were trimmed by 4 bases and 0 bases, with 10 bases remaining between them. TCRbeta library preparation incorporated unique molecular identifiers. Each CDR3 protein gets one entry after TCRdb re-called the PCR reads with MiXCR. The profile shows 670,000 or so distinct CDR3 sequences, around 12% of them singletons. Remarks on this clonotype: Antigen specificity is unknown.

The gene calls are TRBV7-9 and TRBJ1-5; D remains unclear. The TCR originated in a girl aged 2-10 years with congenital amegakaryocytic thrombocytopenia, due to receive a stem cell transplant. The material was PBMCs, obtained before TCRalphabeta/CD19-depleted stem cell transplant. The CDR3 loop is CASSSVSNSNQPQHF. The CDR3 DNA reads TGTGCCAGCAGCTCGGTCAGCAATAGCAATCAGCCCCAGCATTTT. The variable domain in full, with the rest retrieved from reference TRBV7-9 and TRBJ1-5, is DTGVSQNPRHKITKRGQNVTFRCDPISEHNRLYWYRQTLGQGPEFLTYFQNEAQLEKSRLLSDRFSAERPKGSFSTLEIQRTEQGDSAMYLCASSSVSNSNQPQHFGDGTRLSIL.